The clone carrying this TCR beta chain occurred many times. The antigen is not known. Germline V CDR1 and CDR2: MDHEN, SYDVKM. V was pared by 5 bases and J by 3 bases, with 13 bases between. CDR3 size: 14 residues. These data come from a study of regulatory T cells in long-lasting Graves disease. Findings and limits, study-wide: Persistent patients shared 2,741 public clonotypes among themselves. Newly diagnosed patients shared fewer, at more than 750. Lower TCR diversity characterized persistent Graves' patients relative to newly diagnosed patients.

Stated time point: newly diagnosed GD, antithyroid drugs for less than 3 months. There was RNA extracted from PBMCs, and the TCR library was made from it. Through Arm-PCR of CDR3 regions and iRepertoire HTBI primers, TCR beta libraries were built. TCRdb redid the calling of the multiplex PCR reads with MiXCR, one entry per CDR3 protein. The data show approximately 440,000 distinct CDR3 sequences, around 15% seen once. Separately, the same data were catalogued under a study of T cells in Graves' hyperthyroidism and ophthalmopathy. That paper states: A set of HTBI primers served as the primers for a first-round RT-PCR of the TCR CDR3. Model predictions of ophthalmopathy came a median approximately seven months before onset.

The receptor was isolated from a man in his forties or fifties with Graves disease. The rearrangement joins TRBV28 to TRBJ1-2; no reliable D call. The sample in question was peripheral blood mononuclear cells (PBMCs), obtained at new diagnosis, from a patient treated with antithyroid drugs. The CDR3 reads CASSIVGIDYGYTF. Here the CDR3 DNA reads TGTGCCAGCAGTATCGTGGGGATAGACTATGGCTACACCTTC.